These 10 T cell receptor beta chains originate from one sample sequenced in a study of cytomegalovirus exposure and HLA in healthy donors. Primers: 60 Vbeta forward and 13 Jbeta reverse. Produced via immunoSEQ multiplex PCR; TCRdb's table is partial and in-frame only. Of roughly 130,000 clones listed, 75% to 85% are singletons. Sequencing was performed on PBMCs. The receptors were sampled from a male donor in good health and CMV-seronegative.

The chain recombines TRBV27 with TRBJ1-2; a possible D gene is TRBD1 (5 bases). The CDR3 sequence is 12 residues long. V was cut by 5 bases and J by 4 bases, with 8 bases left in between. The germline CDR1 and CDR2 sequences are MNHEY and SMNVEV (reference sequence). This CDR3 is CASSKDSYGYTF. The CDR3 bases are TGTGCCAGCAGTAAAGACAGCTATGGCTACACCTTC.

This clone has a handful of counts. This CDR3 is also generated by other DNA sequences in the sample. The rearrangement uses TRBV2 and TRBJ2-2; the D gene is possibly TRBD2 (6 bases). Looked up from germline, CDR1 is SNHLY and CDR2 is FYNNEI. V lost 2 bases to trimming and J lost 7 bases, with 8 bases between them. The CDR3 consists of 13 residues. The CDR3 reads CASSERGGGELFF. CDR3 sequence (DNA): TGTGCCAGCAGTGAAAGGGGAGGCGGGGAGCTGTTTTTT.

The rearrangement links TRBV10-3 to TRBJ2-7, with D perhaps matching TRBD2 (5 bases). Germline V gene data show CDR1 as ENHRY and CDR2 as SYGVKD. Deletions cut 2 bases from V and 4 bases from J, with 15 bases between. The CDR3 totals 15 residues. The CDR3 DNA reads as TGTGCCATCAGTGAGGTAGCGATCGCCGGGTACGAGCAGTACTTC. As protein: CAISEVAIAGYEQYF.

DNA of the CDR3: TGTGCCAGCAGCGTGACAGGGGCCAACACTGAAGCTTTCTTT. This encodes CASSVTGANTEAFF. The chain carries TRBV9 and TRBJ1-1; 8 bases map to TRBD1. The CDR3 sequence is 14 residues long. The V gene's germline CDR1 is SGDLS and CDR2 YYNGEE. V lost 2 bases to trimming and J lost 2 bases; unmatched junction nucleotides: 2. Based on the CDR3 plus reference TRBV9 and TRBJ1-1, the full variable domain is DSGVTQTPKHLITATGQRVTLRCSPRSGDLSVYWYQQSLDQGLQFLIQYYNGEERAKGNILERFSAQQFPDLHSELNLSSLELGDSALYFCASSVTGANTEAFFGQGTRLTVV.

The rearrangement joins TRBV6-4 to TRBJ2-3, with TRBD2 as a possible D gene (6 bases). This CDR3 has 13 residues. V dropped 0 bases and J dropped 6 bases, with 7 bases sitting between them. The germline V gene has CDR1 MRHNA and CDR2 SNTAGT. The CDR3 region has the DNA TGTGCCAGCAGTGACTCAGGGAGGGATACGCAGTATTTT. This translates into CASSDSGRDTQYF.

The chain links TRBV28 to TRBJ2-7; 8 bases align to TRBD2. J gave up 0 bases and V 5 bases, and 6 bases lay outside the gene matches. Looked up from germline, CDR1 is MDHEN and CDR2 is SYDVKM. This CDR3 comprises 15 residues. CDR3 protein: CASSPPGLGSYEQYF. The CDR3 DNA follows: TGTGCCAGCAGTCCTCCGGGACTAGGCTCCTACGAGCAGTACTTC.

V and J are TRBV7-2 and TRBJ2-1; the D gene is possibly TRBD1 (6 bases). The CDR3 spans 14 residues. The germline V gene encodes CDR1 SGHTA and CDR2 FQGNSA. Between the trimmed V and J ends, which lost 5 bases and 4 bases, there was a span of 12 bases. This CDR3 is CASSPGTYYNEQFF. In DNA form, the CDR3 reads TGTGCCAGCAGCCCCGGGACATATTACAATGAGCAGTTCTTC.

The table lists this clone with a count of one. The chain couples TRBV11-2 to TRBJ1-1; 7 bases are a match to TRBD1. The ends lost 2 bases at V and 6 bases at J; junction bases unmatched: 6. The V gene's germline CDR1 is SGHAT and CDR2 FQNNGV. The CDR3 covers 14 residues. The CDR3 coding sequence is TGTGCCAGCAGCTTAAGAGGACAGGACCCTGAAGCTTTCTTT. Translating gives CASSLRGQDPEAFF.

J is TRBJ1-2 and V is TRBV27; TRBD1 is a possible D gene (6 bases). The V gene lost 2 bases and the J gene lost 7 bases, with 11 bases spanning the gap. There are 13 residues in the CDR3. Germline V gene lookup returns CDR1 MNHEY and CDR2 SMNVEV (reference sequence). As DNA, the CDR3 is TGTGCCAGCAGTTTAGGTGCAGGGGCTGGCTACACCTTC. Amino acid sequence: CASSLGAGAGYTF.

The DNA of the CDR3 is TGCGCCAGCAGTGCCGGGACTAGCGGGGACAATGAGCAGTTCTTC. This sequence encodes CASSAGTSGDNEQFF. The chain employs TRBV10-1 and TRBJ2-1, with 13 bases lining up with TRBD2. Germline V lookup: CDR1 WNHNN, CDR2 SYGVQD (reference sequence). The CDR3 totals 15 residues. V trimming: 4 bases; J trimming: 5 bases; junction bases outside the gene matches: 2.